The T cell receptor beta chain described here comes from a study of T cell responses to AZD1222 COVID-19 vaccine. Using immunoSEQ multiplex PCR, the repertoire was profiled, and TCRdb retains in-frame clones only, with some absent. This table holds 70,000 to 95,000 clones, 90% to 95% found once. From germline, CDR1 is SGHTA and CDR2 FQGNSA. The CDR3 is made up of 13 amino acids. Trimming stripped 5 bases from V and 8 bases from J, with 15 bases between. The TCR was taken from an adult who received the AZD1222 COVID-19 vaccine. The specimen comprised peripheral blood, sampled 28 days after the second AZD1222 dose. This chain connects TRBV7-2 to TRBJ1-2, with D uncertain. CDR3 sequence (DNA): TGTGCCAGCAGCCCAGGCCCGGGTGGGGGCTACACCTTC. Translated, it gives CASSPGPGGGYTF.